The entry below describes one TCR beta chain. These data originate in a study of patients and donors after allogeneic stem cell transplantation. TCRdb used MiXCR to reprocess the RT-PCR reads, holding one entry per CDR3 protein. Of 900,000 to 1,000,000 distinct CDR3 sequences listed, roughly 18% are singletons. Between the trimmed V and J ends, which lost 2 bases and 4 bases, there was a span of 11 bases. The V gene's germline CDR1 is SEHNR and CDR2 FQNEAQ (reference sequence). The CDR3 is 14 residues long. The specimen was blood, either unsorted or a sorted T cell fraction (not recorded which). The chain employs TRBV7-9 and TRBJ1-1; D possibly corresponds to TRBD1 (5 bases). The receptor was isolated from a human donor who was either an allogeneic HSCT recipient or a stem cell or donor lymphocyte infusion donor (not recorded which). It is not recorded whose cells these are; they may come from a transplant donor. The chain's CDR3 is CASSLRTPITEAFF. The CDR3 DNA reads TGTGCCAGCAGCTTAAGGACACCTATCACTGAAGCTTTCTTT.